These T cell receptor beta chains were read from a single sample in a study of response to subunit inactivated influenza vaccine. TCRdb re-analysed the RT-PCR reads in MiXCR, keeping a single row per CDR3 protein. Here the sample spans about 540,000 distinct CDR3 sequences, roughly 25% being singletons. The same data also contributed to another study, on T cells expressing NK-cell markers.

The source was CD4+ T cells sorted from PBMCs, collected roughly 13 days after vaccination. These receptors were collected from a man between 45 and 60 years old who received an inactivated influenza vaccine. Each CDR3 is given with its conserved first and last residue. The D gene is left open where the match is weak. Not all rows give a size; the values are once, few, many and, for expanded clones, a class.

>NA|NA|TRBJ2-4|TRBV28
TGTGCCAGCAGTTTAAGGGGGGAATGGAACATTCAGTACTTC
CASSLRGEWNIQYF
>TRBD2|NA|TRBJ2-2|TRBV9
TGTGCCAGCAGCGTAGGAGGCGGGAGTAACACCGGGGAGCTGTTTTTT
CASSVGGGSNTGELFF
>NA|NA|TRBJ2-1|TRBV28
TGTGCCAGCAGTCCATCCGGGCTTTACAATGAGCAGTTCTTC
CASSPSGLYNEQFF
>NA|few|TRBJ2-1|TRBV5-1
TGCGCCAGCAGCGCAGGACAGAATTACAATGAGCAGTTCTTC
CASSAGQNYNEQFF
>NA|NA|TRBJ2-6|TRBV4-2
TGTGCCAGCAGCCAAGGCAGACAGGTTTCTGGGGCCAACGTCCTGACTTTC
CASSQGRQVSGANVLTF
>NA|few|TRBJ1-1|TRBV7-2
TGTGCCAGCAGCTCGTTTCGGGAGGGAGAAGCTTTCTTT
CASSSFREGEAFF
>NA|NA|TRBJ1-1|TRBV10-3
TGTGCCATCAGTGAGTCGAAAGGGACTGCGAACACTGAAGCTTTCTTT
CAISESKGTANTEAFF
>NA|NA|TRBJ2-1|TRBV9
TGTGCCAGCAGCGTAGAGCCAATATCATTACCCTCGTTCTTC
CASSVEPISLPSFF
>TRBD1|few|TRBJ1-2|TRBV29-1
TGCAGCGTTGGGGGCGATGGCAGGGGGTATGGCTACACCTTC
CSVGGDGRGYGYTF
>NA|few|TRBJ2-1|TRBV2
TGTGCCAGCACCGTGGACTACGCTTCCTACAATGAGCAGTTCTTC
CASTVDYASYNEQFF
>TRBD2|few|TRBJ2-3|TRBV10-3
TGTGCCATCACCGAGGGACTAGCGGGACCAGATACGCAGTATTTT
CAITEGLAGPDTQYF
>TRBD2|few|TRBJ2-3|TRBV6-1
TGTGCCAGCAGGAATAGCGGGAGGGCTAGCACAGATACGCAGTATTTT
CASRNSGRASTDTQYF
>TRBD1|few|TRBJ1-1|TRBV12-3/TRBV12-4
TGTGCCAGCAGTTTGCGGACAGGGGGGACCTTGAACACTGAAGCTTTCTTT
CASSLRTGGTLNTEAFF
>NA|NA|TRBJ1-4|TRBV29-1
TGCAGCGTTTGGGGGGGACCTAATGAAAAACTGTTTTTT
CSVWGGPNEKLFF
>NA|few|TRBJ2-2|TRBV29-1
TGCAGCGTTGCGGACCATTTGAACACCGGGGAGCTGTTTTTT
CSVADHLNTGELFF
>NA|NA|TRBJ1-2|TRBV12-3/TRBV12-4
TGTGCCAGCAGTTTTATCCTCTTATCTAACTATGGCTACACCTTC
CASSFILLSNYGYTF
>NA|few|TRBJ1-5|TRBV2
TGTGCCAGCAGTGCCTCGGGGGGCGGTAGTCAGCCCCAGCATTTT
CASSASGGGSQPQHF